Presented here are 10 T cell receptor beta chains from one specimen sequenced in a study of T cell responses to AZD1222 COVID-19 vaccine. Clones were sequenced by immunoSEQ multiplex PCR, and TCRdb holds only the in-frame ones, with some missing. The sample records 50,000 to 75,000 clones, more than 70% being singletons. The sample was peripheral blood, taken on day 0 of AZD1222 vaccination. Receptor source: an adult in good health.

V and J are TRBV19 and TRBJ2-2, with D tentatively TRBD1 (5 bases). Germline V gives CDR1 LNHDA, CDR2 SQIVND (reference sequence). V gave up 1 base and J gave up 1 base, with 7 bases separating them. This CDR3 has 15 amino acids. CDR3 protein: CASSIVTGNTGELFF. DNA of the CDR3: TGTGCCAGTAGTATAGTTACAGGGAACACCGGGGAGCTGTTTTTT. Using reference TRBV19 and TRBJ2-2 for the parts outside the CDR3, the full variable domain is DGGITQSPKYLFRKEGQNVTLSCEQNLNHDAMYWYRQDPGQGLRLIYYSQIVNDFQKGDIAEGYSVSREKKESFPLTVTSAQKNPTAFYLCASSIVTGNTGELFFGEGSRLTVL.

This rearrangement joins TRBV18 to TRBJ1-4; 9 bases match TRBD1. Trimming took 2 bases from V and 0 from J; bases not matched to a gene: 7. Germline-derived CDR1 and CDR2 are KGHSH and LQKENI. The CDR3 covers 18 residues. The CDR3 coding sequence is TGTGCCAGCTCACCAATTACAGGGGGCCCCGCAACTAATGAAAAACTGTTTTTT. Protein product: CASSPITGGPATNEKLFF.

The chain employs TRBV11-2 and TRBJ2-5; TRBD1 might be the D (6 bases). Germline V CDR1 and CDR2: SGHAT, FQNNGV. This CDR3 contains 16 residues. Trimming took off 6 bases at V and 4 bases at J, with 21 bases between the two ends. CDR3 in amino acids: CASRKDRLLAPETQYF. In DNA, the CDR3 is TGTGCCAGCAGAAAAGACAGGCTGTTAGCCCCAGAGACCCAGTACTTC.

The rearrangement joins TRBV19 to TRBJ1-1; the D gene is possibly TRBD1 (6 bases). Germline values: CDR1 LNHDA, CDR2 SQIVND (reference sequence). Between the trimmed V and J ends, which lost 2 bases and 1 base, there was a span of 8 bases. CDR3 length equals 14 residues. CDR3 region: CASSITRGNTEAFF. CDR3 DNA sequence: TGTGCCAGTAGTATAACCAGGGGGAACACTGAAGCTTTCTTT.

A few counts support this clone. CDR3 residues: CARGQPNEKLFF. The CDR3 DNA reads TGTGCCAGAGGACAGCCTAATGAAAAACTGTTTTTT. The chain has TRBV21-1 and TRBJ1-4; the table gives TRBD1 as D, unverified against the DNA. TRBV21-1 is given as a pseudogene. CDR3 size: 12 residues.

The chain employs TRBV18 and TRBJ2-3; TRBD1 matches 9 bases. V dropped 6 bases and J dropped 1; count of bases not matched to a gene: 5. The CDR3 contains 15 residues. In germline, CDR1 is KGHSH, CDR2 LQKENI. CDR3 DNA: TGTGCCAGCTCGCGACAGGGGGGCCGCACAGATACGCAGTATTTT. Residues: CASSRQGGRTDTQYF.

The chain is built from TRBV27 and TRBJ2-2; 7 bases agree with TRBD1. The CDR3 totals 15 residues. The germline V gene encodes CDR1 MNHEY and CDR2 SMNVEV (reference sequence). V shed 4 bases, J shed 9 bases, and the junction held 11 bases outside the gene matches. The CDR3 coding sequence is TGTGCCAGCAGTTCGGACAGGAGAGATATGTGGGAGCTGTTTTTT. The encoded protein is CASSSDRRDMWELFF.

The chain combines TRBV6-5 with TRBJ2-7; weak D call: TRBD2 (6 bases). The CDR3 spans 13 residues. Looked up from germline, CDR1 is MNHEY and CDR2 is SVGAGI. The V gene lost 4 bases and the J gene lost 3 bases, with 10 bases spanning the gap. CDR3 in DNA: TGTGCCAGCAGTTTAGCGGAGCGCTACGAGCAGTACTTC. This gives the protein CASSLAERYEQYF.

The CDR3 reads CASSSFMPLGTGANVLTF. CDR3 sequence (DNA): TGTGCCAGCAGCTCATTTATGCCCCTGGGGACTGGGGCCAACGTCCTGACTTTC. The chain uses TRBV7-6 and TRBJ2-6; D is uncertain. This CDR3 comprises 18 residues. Germline V CDR1 and CDR2: SGHVS, FNYEAQ. The V end was cut by 4 bases, the J end by 2 bases, with 18 bases between.

This chain's CDR3 is CASSRDRGFLEQYF. The CDR3 coding sequence is TGTGCCAGCAGCCGGGACAGGGGTTTCCTCGAGCAGTACTTC. The genes are TRBV7-2 and TRBJ2-7, with 10 nucleotides matching TRBD1. CDR3 length equals 14 residues. CDR1 is SGHTA, CDR2 FQGNSA, per germline. After removal of 5 bases from V and 6 bases from J, the junction contained 7 bases not matched to a gene.